Shown below are 17 T cell receptor beta chains from a single sample sequenced in a study of vaccination and CD4 T cells after COVID-19. Their specific antigens are unknown. The treatment is: roughly 10-day PBMC culture with coronavirus spike peptide pools or control peptides (ViraFEST assay). Cultured CD4+ T-cell DNA underwent Oncomine TCR Beta short-read sequencing. MiXCR, run by TCRdb on the PCR reads, gives a single entry per CDR3 protein. The sample has over 15,000 distinct CDR3 sequences, 43% seen once. The starting material was CD4+ T cells from blood, cultured in vitro, obtained after SARS-CoV-2 vaccination. The receptors were sampled from a human donor who had recovered from COVID-19.

The V and J genes are TRBV7-8 and TRBJ1-4, with unresolved D. Germline V lookup: CDR1 SGHVS, CDR2 FQNEAQ. This CDR3 has 13 residues. Trimming pared 8 bases from V and 8 bases from J, leaving 15 bases between. The CDR3 loop is CASQEGLGEKLFF. The CDR3 bases are TGTGCCAGCCAGGAGGGATTGGGCGAAAAACTGTTTTTT.

CDR3 loop: CASSPSGGDTQYF. The CDR3 bases are TGTGCCAGCAGCCCTAGCGGTGGAGATACGCAGTATTTT. The chain has TRBV6-1 and TRBJ2-3; 7 bases fit TRBD2. Germline values: CDR1 MNHNS, CDR2 SASEGT. V dropped 6 bases and J dropped 5; count of bases not matched to a gene: 5. The CDR3 is 13 residues long.

V is TRBV7-2 and J is TRBJ2-1, with 11 bases matching TRBD1. J lost 2 bases, V lost 3 bases, and 0 bases had no gene match. The germline V gene encodes CDR1 SGHTA and CDR2 FQGNSA. The CDR3 covers 15 residues. The CDR3: CASSLDRGPYNEQFF. DNA of the CDR3: TGTGCCAGCAGCTTGGACAGGGGGCCCTACAATGAGCAGTTCTTC.

This clonotype turned up a few times. The V and J genes are TRBV19 and TRBJ1-1, with D possibly being TRBD1 (6 bases). V dropped 4 bases and J dropped 4 bases, with 10 bases sitting between them. Per the germline V gene, CDR1 is LNHDA and CDR2 is SQIVND (reference sequence). The CDR3 length is 13 residues. The CDR3 DNA reads TGTGCCAGTAGTACACAGACAGGCACTGAAGCTTTCTTT. Translated: CASSTQTGTEAFF.

The chain links TRBV7-6 to TRBJ1-1, with D possibly TRBD1 on 6 matching bases. V was cut by 6 bases and J by 4 bases, with 15 bases left in between. The CDR3 is 14 amino acids. The germline V gene has CDR1 SGHVS and CDR2 FNYEAQ. CDR3 in DNA: TGTGCCAGCAGGGAGGGGGATAGGGGCACTGAAGCTTTCTTT. Translating it yields CASREGDRGTEAFF.

By sample share, this clonotype is medium-sized. The chain is built from TRBV28 and TRBJ2-7; TRBD1 agrees at 7 bases. V shed 6 bases and J 1 base; nucleotides not matched to a gene: 3. CDR1 and CDR2 (germline): MDHEN, SYDVKM. The CDR3 runs to 13 residues. In DNA, the CDR3 is TGTGCCAGCAGGTCGACAGGGTCCTACGAGCAGTACTTC. Translating it yields CASRSTGSYEQYF.

This clonotype was recorded a few times. This sequence joins TRBV7-9 and TRBJ1-5; D ambiguous. Trimming left V 3 bases short and J 7 bases short, with 13 bases between. The germline V gene has CDR1 SEHNR and CDR2 FQNEAQ (reference sequence). The CDR3 sequence is 14 residues long. The CDR3 reads CASSFSGAAQPQHF. CDR3 DNA sequence: TGTGCCAGCAGCTTCTCGGGAGCGGCCCAGCCCCAGCATTTT.

This clonotype is labeled as large. The V and J genes are TRBV19 and TRBJ1-5; D is unresolved. V shed 7 bases and J shed 2 bases, with 15 bases lying between them. CDR3 length: 15 residues. Germline V CDR1 and CDR2: LNHDA, SQIVND (reference sequence). The CDR3 DNA is TGTGCCAGTAAATCGAGGCGATTGGGCAATCAGCCCCAGCATTTT. As protein: CASKSRRLGNQPQHF.

The gene calls are TRBV4-1 and TRBJ2-7; TRBD2 is a possible D gene (6 bases). V lost 4 bases, J lost 0 bases, and 16 bases lay in between. The CDR3 runs 16 residues. Germline V lookup: CDR1 MGHRA, CDR2 YSYEKL. CDR3 region: CASSREARGFSYEQYF. CDR3 bases: TGCGCCAGCAGCCGCGAAGCTCGGGGGTTCTCCTACGAGCAGTACTTC.

This clonotype was counted a few times. The chain joins TRBV24-1 to TRBJ2-6; D not certain. The germline V gene encodes CDR1 KGHDR and CDR2 SFDVKD. CDR3 size: 15 residues. The V gene lost 7 bases and the J gene lost 3 bases, with 12 bases spanning the gap. The chain's CDR3 is CATSLGGGGANVLTF. Written as DNA, the CDR3 is TGTGCCACCAGCCTTGGCGGTGGTGGGGCCAACGTCCTGACTTTC.

The CDR3 DNA sequence: TGCAGTGCTTACAATTCCGGGACAGGGCTCGACGAGCAGTACTTC. This sequence encodes CSAYNSGTGLDEQYF. The genes are TRBV20-1 and TRBJ2-1, with 9 bases identical to TRBD1. The last part of the DNA fits TRBJ2-7 better; the J call may be wrong. CDR3 size: 15 residues. Germline-derived CDR1 and CDR2 are DFQATT and SNEGSKA (reference sequence).

V is TRBV6-1 and J is TRBJ1-1, with 8 nucleotides matching TRBD1. Germline CDR1 MNHNS, CDR2 SASEGT. The junction had 7 bases not matched to a gene; V was cut back by 6 bases and J by 1 base. The CDR3 loop spans 15 amino acids. CDR3 region: CASSPQGAKNTEAFF. The CDR3 DNA sequence: TGTGCCAGCAGCCCGCAGGGGGCGAAGAACACTGAAGCTTTCTTT.

This clonotype has more than one count but fewer than ten. The J gene is TRBJ1-6, the V gene TRBV28; tentative D call: TRBD1 (6 bases). This CDR3 has 15 amino acids. Looked up from germline, CDR1 is MDHEN and CDR2 is SYDVKM. Trimming stripped 6 bases from V and 2 bases from J, with 11 bases between. The CDR3 DNA reads TGTGCCAGCAGGAACCAGGGGACCTATAATTCACCCCTCCACTTT. This translates into CASRNQGTYNSPLHF.

In its sample, this clonotype ranks as medium-sized. The rearrangement links TRBV7-3 to TRBJ2-1, with D uncertain. CDR1 is SGHTA, CDR2 FQGTGA, per germline. This CDR3 region has 14 residues. With 7 bases removed from V and 5 bases from J, the gap between germline ends came to 15 bases. CDR3 in amino acids: CASNIDGRDNEQFF. The CDR3 coding sequence is TGTGCCAGCAACATCGATGGACGTGACAATGAGCAGTTCTTC.

This chain uses TRBV19 with TRBJ2-7; tentative D call: TRBD2 (6 bases). Germline-derived CDR1 and CDR2 are LNHDA and SQIVND (reference sequence). The V and J ends lost 3 bases and 5 bases respectively, with 17 bases between them. This CDR3 contains 15 residues. The chain's CDR3 is CASSIRTLGEDEQYF. Written as DNA, the CDR3 is TGTGCCAGTAGTATCAGGACTTTAGGGGAGGACGAGCAGTACTTC.

The chain recombines TRBV20-1 with TRBJ2-7, with 16 bases identical to TRBD2. CDR3 size: 18 residues. Germline CDR1 DFQATT, CDR2 SNEGSKA (reference sequence). Unmatched junction bases numbered 9, after V lost 3 bases and J lost 1 base. CDR3 nucleotide sequence: TGCAGTGCTAGTTATCTGGGACTAGCGGGAGGGACTTCCTACGAGCAGTACTTC. Protein sequence: CSASYLGLAGGTSYEQYF.

This clonotype was found once. The chain joins TRBV12-3 or TRBV12-4 to TRBJ2-3; 12 nucleotides match TRBD2. There are 18 residues in the CDR3. The ends lost 4 bases at V and 0 bases at J; junction bases unmatched: 8. The CDR3 sequence: CASSWASGRAGSTDTQYF. CDR3 nucleotide sequence: TGTGCCAGCAGTTGGGCTAGCGGGAGGGCCGGGAGCACAGATACGCAGTATTTT.